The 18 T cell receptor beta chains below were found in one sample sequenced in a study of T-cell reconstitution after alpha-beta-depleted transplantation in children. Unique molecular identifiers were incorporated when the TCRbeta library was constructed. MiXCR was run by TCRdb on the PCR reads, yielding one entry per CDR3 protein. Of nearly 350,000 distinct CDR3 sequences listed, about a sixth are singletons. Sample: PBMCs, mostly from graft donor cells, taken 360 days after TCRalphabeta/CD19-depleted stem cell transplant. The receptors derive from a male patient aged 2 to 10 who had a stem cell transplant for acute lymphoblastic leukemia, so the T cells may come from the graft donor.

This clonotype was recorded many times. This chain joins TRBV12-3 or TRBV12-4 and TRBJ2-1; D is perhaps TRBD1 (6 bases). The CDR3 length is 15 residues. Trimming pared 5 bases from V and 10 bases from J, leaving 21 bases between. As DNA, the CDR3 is TGTGCCAGCAGTCCCCAGGGGTTCGTAGCCAGCGAGCAGTTCTTC. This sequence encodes CASSPQGFVASEQFF.

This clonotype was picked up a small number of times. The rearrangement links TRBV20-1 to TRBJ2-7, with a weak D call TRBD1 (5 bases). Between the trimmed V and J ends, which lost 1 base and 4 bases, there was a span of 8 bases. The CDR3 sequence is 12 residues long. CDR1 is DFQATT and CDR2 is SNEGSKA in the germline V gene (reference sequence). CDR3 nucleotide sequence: TGCAGTGCTAGAGCTCAGGGTTACGAGCAGTACTTC. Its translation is CSARAQGYEQYF.

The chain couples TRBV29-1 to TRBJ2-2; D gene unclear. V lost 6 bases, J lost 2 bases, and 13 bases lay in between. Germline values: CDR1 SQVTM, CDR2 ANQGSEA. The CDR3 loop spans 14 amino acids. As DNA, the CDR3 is TGCAGCGTCGCCGAGAGGCCAAACACCGGGGAGCTGTTTTTT. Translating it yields CSVAERPNTGELFF.

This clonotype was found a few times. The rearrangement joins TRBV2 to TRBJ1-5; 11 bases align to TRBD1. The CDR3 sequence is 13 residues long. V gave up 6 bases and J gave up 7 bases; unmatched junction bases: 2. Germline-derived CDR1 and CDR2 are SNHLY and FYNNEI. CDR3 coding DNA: TGTGCCAGCAGCGGGACAGGGGGGCAGCCCCAGCATTTT. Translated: CASSGTGGQPQHF.

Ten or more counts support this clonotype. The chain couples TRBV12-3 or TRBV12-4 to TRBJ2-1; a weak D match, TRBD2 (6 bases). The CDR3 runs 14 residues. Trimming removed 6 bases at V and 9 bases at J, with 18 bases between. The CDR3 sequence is CASSPPSARGEQFF. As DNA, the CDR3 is TGTGCCAGCAGCCCTCCTAGCGCCCGGGGTGAGCAGTTCTTC.

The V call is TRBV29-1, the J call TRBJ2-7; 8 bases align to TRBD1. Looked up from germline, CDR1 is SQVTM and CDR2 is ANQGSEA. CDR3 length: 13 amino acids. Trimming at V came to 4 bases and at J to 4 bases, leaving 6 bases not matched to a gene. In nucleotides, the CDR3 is TGCAGCGTTGTTGACAGGGGTGGTTACGAGCAGTACTTC. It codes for CSVVDRGGYEQYF.

CDR3 sequence reads: CSARAREETQYF. CDR3 coding DNA: TGCAGTGCTAGGGCCAGGGAAGAGACCCAGTACTTC. The chain is built from TRBV20-1 and TRBJ2-5, with D tentatively TRBD1 (5 bases). The V end lost 3 bases, the J end lost 3 bases, and 8 bases lay between the germline ends. Germline CDR1 reads DFQATT; CDR2 reads SNEGSKA (reference sequence). There are 12 residues in the CDR3.

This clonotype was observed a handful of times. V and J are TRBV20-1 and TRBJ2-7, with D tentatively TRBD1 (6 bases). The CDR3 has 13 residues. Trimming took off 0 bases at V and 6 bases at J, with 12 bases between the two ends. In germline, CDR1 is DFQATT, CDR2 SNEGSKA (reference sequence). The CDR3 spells CSAREAGVGEQYF. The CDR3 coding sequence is TGCAGTGCTAGAGAAGCAGGGGTGGGCGAGCAGTACTTC.

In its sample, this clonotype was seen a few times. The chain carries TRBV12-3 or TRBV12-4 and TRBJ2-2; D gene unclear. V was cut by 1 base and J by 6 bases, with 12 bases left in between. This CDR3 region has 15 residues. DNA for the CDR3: TGTGCCAGCAGTTTAGGGGCATCGTGGGCCGGGGAGCTGTTTTTT. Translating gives CASSLGASWAGELFF.

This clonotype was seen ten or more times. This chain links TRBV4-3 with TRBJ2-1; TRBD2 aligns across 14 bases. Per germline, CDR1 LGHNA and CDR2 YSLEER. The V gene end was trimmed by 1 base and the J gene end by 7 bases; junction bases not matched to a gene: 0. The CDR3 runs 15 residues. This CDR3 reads CASSQGTSGRNEQFF. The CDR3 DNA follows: TGCGCCAGCAGCCAAGGGACTAGCGGGAGGAATGAGCAGTTCTTC.

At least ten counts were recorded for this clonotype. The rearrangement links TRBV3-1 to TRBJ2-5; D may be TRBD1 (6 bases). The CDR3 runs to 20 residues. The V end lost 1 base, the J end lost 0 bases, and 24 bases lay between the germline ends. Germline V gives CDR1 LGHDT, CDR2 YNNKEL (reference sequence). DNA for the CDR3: TGTGCCAGCAGCCAAGTGCTGCCCCCCATCGGACAGATGTACCAAGAGACCCAGTACTTC. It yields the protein CASSQVLPPIGQMYQETQYF.

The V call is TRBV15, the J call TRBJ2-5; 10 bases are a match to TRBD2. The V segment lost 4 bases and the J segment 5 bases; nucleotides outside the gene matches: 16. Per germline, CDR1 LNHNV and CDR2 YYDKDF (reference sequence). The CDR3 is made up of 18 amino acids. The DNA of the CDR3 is TGTGCCACCAGCAAGCGGGAGGGCCGATTCTTCCTTAGGGAGACCCAGTACTTC. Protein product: CATSKREGRFFLRETQYF.

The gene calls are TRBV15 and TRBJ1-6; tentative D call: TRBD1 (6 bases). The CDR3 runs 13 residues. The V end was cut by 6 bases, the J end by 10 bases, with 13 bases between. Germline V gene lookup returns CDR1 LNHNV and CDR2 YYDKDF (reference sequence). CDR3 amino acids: CATSGQGYSPLHF. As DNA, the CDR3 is TGTGCCACCAGTGGGCAGGGGTACTCACCCCTCCACTTT.

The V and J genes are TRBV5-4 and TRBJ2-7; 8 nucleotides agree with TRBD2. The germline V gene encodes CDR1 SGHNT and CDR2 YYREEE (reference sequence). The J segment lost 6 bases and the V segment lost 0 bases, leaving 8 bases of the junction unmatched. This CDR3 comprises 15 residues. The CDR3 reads CASSLGASGFSEQYF. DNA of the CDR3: TGTGCCAGCAGCTTGGGGGCTAGCGGGTTTTCCGAGCAGTACTTC.

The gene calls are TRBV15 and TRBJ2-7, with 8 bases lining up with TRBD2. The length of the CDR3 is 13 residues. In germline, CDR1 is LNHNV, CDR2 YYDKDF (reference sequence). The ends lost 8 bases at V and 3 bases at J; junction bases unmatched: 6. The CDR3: CATSRTSGYEQYF. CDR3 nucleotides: TGTGCCACCTCCAGAACTAGCGGCTACGAGCAGTACTTC.

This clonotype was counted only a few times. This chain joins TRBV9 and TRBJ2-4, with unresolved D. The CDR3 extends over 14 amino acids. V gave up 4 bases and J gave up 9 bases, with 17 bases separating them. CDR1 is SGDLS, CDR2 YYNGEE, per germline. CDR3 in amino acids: CASSYTHTPSIQYF. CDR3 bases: TGTGCCAGCAGCTATACCCACACACCATCCATTCAGTACTTC.

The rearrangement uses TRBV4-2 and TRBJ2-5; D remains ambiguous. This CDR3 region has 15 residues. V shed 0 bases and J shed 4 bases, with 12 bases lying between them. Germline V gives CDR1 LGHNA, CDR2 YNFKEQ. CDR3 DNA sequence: TGTGCCAGCAGCCAAGAGGGGTCCCCGGGAGAGACCCAGTACTTC. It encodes CASSQEGSPGETQYF.

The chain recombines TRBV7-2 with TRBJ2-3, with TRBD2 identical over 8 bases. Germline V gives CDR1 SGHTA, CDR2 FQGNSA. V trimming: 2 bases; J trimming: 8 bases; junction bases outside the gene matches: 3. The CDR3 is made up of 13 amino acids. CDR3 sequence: CASSLRREATQYF. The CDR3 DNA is TGTGCCAGCAGCTTAAGGCGGGAGGCTACGCAGTATTTT.